The rows below give T cell receptor beta chains drawn from one sample of a study of cytomegalovirus exposure and HLA in healthy donors. Clones were read by immunoSEQ multiplex PCR, and TCRdb kept only the in-frame ones, dropping some. The data hold under 250,000 clones, with approximately 81% observed a single time. Sequences were obtained from PBMCs. These receptors were collected from a girl aged 2 to 10 in good health and CMV-seronegative. Both conserved end residues are part of each CDR3. The D gene is left open where the match is weak. Clone size appears in some rows only: once, few, many, or a class for an expanded clone.

clone size	D gene	J gene	V gene	CDR3 DNA	CDR3 protein
-	TRBD1	TRBJ1-2	TRBV9	TGTGCCAGCAGCAAGGACAGGGGAACTGGCTACACCTTC	CASSKDRGTGYTF
-	-	TRBJ1-1	TRBV27	TGTGCCAGCAGTCCGACAGACTTGAACACTGAAGCTTTCTTT	CASSPTDLNTEAFF
-	-	TRBJ1-2	TRBV6-6	TGTGCCAGCAGTTACTCGGGGGGGGGCTATGGCTACACCTTC	CASSYSGGGYGYTF
-	TRBD2	TRBJ2-5	TRBV10-3	TGTGCCATCAGTGATGGGACTAGCGGGGGACGAGAGACCCAGTACTTC	CAISDGTSGGRETQYF
-	TRBD2	TRBJ2-1	TRBV19	TGTGCCAGTAGGGGGACTAGCGGAGGTGAGCAGTTCTTC	CASRGTSGGEQFF
once	TRBD2	TRBJ2-5	TRBV4-2	TGTGCCAGCAGCCAAGCGGGAGGAGAGACCCAGTACTTC	CASSQAGGETQYF
-	TRBD1	TRBJ1-1	TRBV6-1	TGTGCCAGCCATATACGGGGAGAACAGGGGACTGAAGCTTTCTTT	CASHIRGEQGTEAFF
-	-	TRBJ2-7	TRBV7-9	TGTGCCAGCAGCTTATCGGCTACCGGGGACGAGCAGTACTTC	CASSLSATGDEQYF
-	-	TRBJ2-7	TRBV23-1	TGCGCCAGCAGTCAATCGGTACGGGGAAACTACGAGCAGTACTTC	CASSQSVRGNYEQYF
-	-	TRBJ1-2	TRBV27	TGTGCCAGCAGACCCGGGAGCTACTATGGCTACACCTTC	CASRPGSYYGYTF
-	-	TRBJ2-1	TRBV12-5	TGTGCTAGTGGTTTGCAGGTCGTAGCGGTATTAAATGAGCAGTTCTTC	CASGLQVVAVLNEQFF
-	TRBD2	TRBJ2-1	TRBV2	TGTGCCACGAAGCGGGAGGGCTACAATGAGCAGTTCTTC	CATKREGYNEQFF
-	TRBD2	TRBJ2-3	TRBV9	TGTGCCAGCAGCGTGCGGGGGGGATCCCCAGATACGCAGTATTTT	CASSVRGGSPDTQYF
few	-	TRBJ1-1	TRBV4-1	TGCGCCAGCAGCCAAATCGGAGCCAGACGTTACACTGAAGCTTTCTTT	CASSQIGARRYTEAFF
-	-	TRBJ2-7	TRBV20-1	TGCAGTGCTAGCCCCCGCTACGAGCAGTACTTC	CSASPRYEQYF
-	TRBD1	TRBJ1-2	TRBV7-8	TGTGCCAGCAGCTCGACAGGGGGCCCCGGCTACACCTTC	CASSSTGGPGYTF
-	-	TRBJ2-1	TRBV9	TGTGCCAGCAGCTCGACAGATTACAATGAGCAGTTCTTC	CASSSTDYNEQFF
-	TRBD1	TRBJ2-3	TRBV6-1	TGTGCCAGCAGTGAATTCCCATCTCAGGGGGCGCGTAGGGCAGATACGCAGTATTTT	CASSEFPSQGARRADTQYF
-	-	TRBJ2-5	TRBV5-5	TGTGCCAGCAGCCCGTGGACTACGCTAGGAGAGACCCAGTACTTC	CASSPWTTLGETQYF
-	TRBD1	TRBJ1-5	TRBV7-9	TGTGCCAGTAGGGGACAGGGCAATCAGCCCCAGCATTTT	CASRGQGNQPQHF
-	TRBD1	TRBJ2-7	TRBV30	TGTGCCTGGAGTGTACTGACCGGGACAGCCTACGAGCAGTACTTC	CAWSVLTGTAYEQYF
-	-	TRBJ1-4	TRBV27	TGTGCCAGCAGCTCCGTCCGGGGTGGGGAAAAACTGTTTTTT	CASSSVRGGEKLFF
-	TRBD2	TRBJ2-7	TRBV19	TGTGCCAGTAGTACCGTAGCGGGAGTCAACGAGCAGTACTTC	CASSTVAGVNEQYF
-	-	TRBJ1-1	TRBV4-1	TGCGCCAGCAGCCAAGGGAGGGGGAACACTGAAGCTTTCTTT	CASSQGRGNTEAFF
-	TRBD2	TRBJ2-1	TRBV7-9	TGTGCCAGCAGCTTAGCTCTAGCGGGAGACTACAATGAGCAGTTCTTC	CASSLALAGDYNEQFF
-	-	TRBJ1-1	TRBV7-9	TGTGCCAGCAGCTTAAGAGGTAACACTGAAGCTTTCTTT	CASSLRGNTEAFF
once	-	TRBJ1-5	TRBV12-5	TGTGCTAGTGGTTTGGGCAGTAACCAGCCCCAGCATTTT	CASGLGSNQPQHF
-	-	TRBJ2-4	TRBV6-1	TGTGCCAGCAGTGAAGCCGCTCGGGGGGCCATTCAGTACTTC	CASSEAARGAIQYF
-	-	TRBJ1-2	TRBV5-4	TGTGCCAGCAGCTTTCGACAGGACTATGGCTACACCTTC	CASSFRQDYGYTF
once	-	TRBJ1-5	TRBV5-6	TGTGCCAGCAGCTTCCGAGGGCAGCCCCAGCATTTT	CASSFRGQPQHF
-	TRBD2	TRBJ2-1	TRBV6-5	TGTGCCAGCAGCCTCGTACTAGCGTCCTACAATGAGCAGTTCTTC	CASSLVLASYNEQFF
once	-	TRBJ2-5	TRBV6-5	TGTGCCAGCAATAGGGCCGGGGTTGAGACCCAGTACTTC	CASNRAGVETQYF
-	TRBD2	TRBJ2-1	TRBV19	TGTGCCAGTAGTATAGCCTGGTTGACTAGCGGGAGCCACAATGAGCAGTTCTTC	CASSIAWLTSGSHNEQFF
-	TRBD1	TRBJ2-3	TRBV7-3	TGTGCCAGCAGCTTAACGGTAGTCGGGACAGCTAGCACAGATACGCAGTATTTT	CASSLTVVGTASTDTQYF
-	-	TRBJ1-4	TRBV5-1	TGCGCCAGCAGCTTGGGACGCGCGGTAACAACTAATGAAAAACTGTTTTTT	CASSLGRAVTTNEKLFF
once	TRBD1	TRBJ2-2	TRBV5-8	TGTGCCAGCAGCTTGGGAGGGGGCGGCACCGGGGAGCTGTTTTTT	CASSLGGGGTGELFF
once	-	TRBJ1-1	TRBV6-1	TGTGCCAGCAGTGAAGTGGGGCAGGGGGAAGCTTTCTTT	CASSEVGQGEAFF
-	-	TRBJ1-6	TRBV6-6	TGTGCCAGCCTTGGACAACCTAATTCACCCCTCCACTTT	CASLGQPNSPLHF
-	TRBD2	TRBJ2-1	TRBV11-2	TGTGCCAGCAGCCCTCAAGCGGGGGCTAGCTCCTACAATGAGCAGTTCTTC	CASSPQAGASSYNEQFF
-	-	TRBJ1-2	TRBV5-4	TGTGCCAGCATGGGGGGAGAGAACTATGGCTACACCTTC	CASMGGENYGYTF
-	-	TRBJ2-7	TRBV5-1	TGCGCCAGCAGCTTTGGTTCGAGCTCCTACGAGCAGTACTTC	CASSFGSSSYEQYF